This TCR beta chain was profiled in a study of T-cell memory formation after mild COVID-19. For this clonotype: Antigen specificity is unknown.

Study-wide results and caveats: What remained unconfirmed was the SARS-CoV-2 specificity of second-wave clones peaking on day 37.

The germline CDR1 and CDR2 sequences are SGHAT and FQNNGV. Trimming removed 3 bases from V and 10 bases from J; junction bases left unmatched: 5. The CDR3 length is 15 residues. TCRdb recomputed calls from the 5' RACE reads with MiXCR, one row per CDR3 protein. The table lists more than 75,000 distinct CDR3 sequences, approximately 15% of them singletons. The source is an adult woman who had mild COVID-19 (a few samples of this study predate the infection). Cell type and time point are not known. The chain employs TRBV11-2 and TRBJ2-1, with 14 bases identical to TRBD2. Sequences were obtained from PBMCs or a T cell subset sorted from them (not recorded which). CDR3 protein: CASSLGLAGAEEQFF. The CDR3 DNA reads as TGTGCCAGCAGCTTGGGACTAGCGGGAGCGGAGGAGCAGTTCTTC. Filled out from reference TRBV11-2 and TRBJ2-1, the complete variable domain reads EAGVAQSPRYKIIEKRQSVAFWCNPISGHATLYWYQQILGQGPKLLIQFQNNGVVDDSQLPKDRFSAERLKGVDSTLKIQPAKLEDSAVYLCASSLGLAGAEEQFFGPGTRLTVL.